The next 4 T cell receptor beta chains were all read from a single sample in a study of shared clonotypes between healthy human individuals. Sequencing was performed with immunoSEQ multiplex PCR; in TCRdb, only in-frame clones are kept and a portion is missing. The data show around 2.5 million clones, 80% to 95% seen once. Sequencing input: naive CD4+ T cells from PBMCs. Sample subset: CD45RA+ positively selected. The receptors shown here come from a man aged 18 to 30 in good health. Some clones in this sample may be carry-over from other donors' samples.

The CDR3 loop is CAWSVAAYNEQFF. CDR3 sequence (DNA): TGTGCCTGGAGTGTAGCGGCTTACAATGAGCAGTTCTTC. The chain joins TRBV30 to TRBJ2-1; tentatively, D is TRBD2 (5 bases). CDR3 length: 13 residues. Germline values: CDR1 GTSNPN, CDR2 SVGIG (reference sequence). With 0 bases removed from V and 4 bases from J, the gap between germline ends came to 7 bases.

The rearrangement uses TRBV6-7 and TRBJ2-4; TRBD2 might be the D (6 bases). TRBV6-7 is known as an ORF, though its function is uncertain. The CDR3 has 14 residues. V was trimmed by 10 bases and J by 0 bases, leaving 13 bases between them. CDR3 protein: CANGTDLAKNIQYF. CDR3 in DNA: TGTGCCAATGGGACTGATCTAGCCAAAAACATTCAGTACTTC.

CDR3 bases: TGTGCCAGCAGCCCCGGGGCGGGGAACTATGGCTACACCTTC. Translation: CASSPGAGNYGYTF. The rearrangement links TRBV7-3 to TRBJ1-2; the D gene is possibly TRBD1 (5 bases). The V end was cut by 5 bases, the J end by 2 bases, with 12 bases between. CDR3 size: 14 residues. The V gene's germline CDR1 is SGHTA and CDR2 FQGTGA.

The gene calls are TRBV18 and TRBJ2-5; D not resolved. V shed 11 bases and J shed 3 bases, with 22 bases lying between them. The CDR3 has 15 residues. Germline loops: CDR1 KGHSH, CDR2 LQKENI. The chain's CDR3 is CAGAPKGSEKETQYF. CDR3 bases: TGTGCCGGAGCCCCTAAGGGCAGCGAGAAAGAGACCCAGTACTTC.